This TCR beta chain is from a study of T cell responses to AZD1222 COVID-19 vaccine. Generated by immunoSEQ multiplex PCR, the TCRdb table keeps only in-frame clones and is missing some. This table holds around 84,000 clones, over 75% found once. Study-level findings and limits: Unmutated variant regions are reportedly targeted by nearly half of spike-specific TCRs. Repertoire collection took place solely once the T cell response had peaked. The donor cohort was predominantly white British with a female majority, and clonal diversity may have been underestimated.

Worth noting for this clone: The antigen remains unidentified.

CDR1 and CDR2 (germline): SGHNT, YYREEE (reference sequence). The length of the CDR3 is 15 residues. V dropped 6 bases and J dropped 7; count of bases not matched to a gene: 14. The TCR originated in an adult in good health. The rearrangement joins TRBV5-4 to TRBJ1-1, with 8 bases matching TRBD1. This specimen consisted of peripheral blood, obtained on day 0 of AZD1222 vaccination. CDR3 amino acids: CASNFLGQGAVEAFF. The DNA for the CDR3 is TGTGCCAGCAATTTCCTGGGGCAGGGGGCCGTTGAAGCTTTCTTT.